This TCR beta chain was found in a study of PD-1 blockade in classical Hodgkin lymphoma. This clone was observed a single time. Germline V CDR1 and CDR2: MDHEN, SYDVKM. The CDR3 is made up of 15 amino acids. Trimming cost V 6 bases and J 2 bases, with 17 bases left between them. Noted time point: cycle 4 day 1 (C4D1), after less than 7 weeks of nivolumab. Every patient had relapsed following autologous stem cell transplantation, and cohorts differed in brentuximab vedotin exposure. Generated by immunoSEQ multiplex PCR, the TCRdb table keeps only in-frame clones and is missing some. The data show some 33,000 clones, about four fifths seen once.

The chain joins TRBV28 to TRBJ2-7; D may be TRBD1 (7 bases). The sequencing used peripheral blood mononuclear cells (PBMCs), collected before the fourth cycle of nivolumab. The TCR sequence derives from a human donor with classical Hodgkin lymphoma. Here the CDR3 reads CASSRFAGQTYEQYF. The CDR3 DNA reads TGTGCCAGCAGCCGCTTCGCGGGACAGACCTACGAGCAGTACTTC. Full variable domain (missing parts from reference TRBV28 and TRBJ2-7): DVKVTQSSRYLVKRTGEKVFLECVQDMDHENMFWYRQDPGLGLRLIYFSYDVKMKEKGDIPEGYSVSREKKERFSLILESASTNQTSMYLCASSRFAGQTYEQYFGPGTRLTVT.